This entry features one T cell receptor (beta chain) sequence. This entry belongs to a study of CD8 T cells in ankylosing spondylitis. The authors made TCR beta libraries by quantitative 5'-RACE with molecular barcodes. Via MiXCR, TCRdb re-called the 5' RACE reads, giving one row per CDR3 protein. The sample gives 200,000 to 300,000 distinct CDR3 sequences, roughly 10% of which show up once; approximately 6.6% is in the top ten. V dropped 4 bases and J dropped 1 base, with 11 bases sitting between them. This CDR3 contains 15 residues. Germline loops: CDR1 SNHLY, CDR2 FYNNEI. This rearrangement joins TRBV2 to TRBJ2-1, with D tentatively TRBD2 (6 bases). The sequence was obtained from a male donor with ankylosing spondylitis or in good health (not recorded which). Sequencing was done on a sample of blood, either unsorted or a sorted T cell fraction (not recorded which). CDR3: CASSVLATSYNEQFF. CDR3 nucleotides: TGTGCCAGCAGTGTACTAGCTACATCCTACAATGAGCAGTTCTTC.